This is a list of T cell receptor beta chains from one sample in a study. TCRdb reprocessed the RT-PCR reads via MiXCR and lists one record per CDR3 protein. The sample has hundreds of thousands of distinct CDR3 sequences; approximately 14% are singletons. The sequenced material came from memory CD4+ T cells from blood. The receptor source for this set is a female donor in good health, serving as a healthy control. Both conserved end residues are part of each CDR3. Fields, in order: V gene, J gene, D gene, clone size, CDR3 DNA, CDR3 protein. D genes are given only for firm matches. Clone size appears in some rows only: once, few, many, or a class for an expanded clone.

TRBV7-8	TRBJ1-5	.	many	TGTGCCAGCAGCTCACGGGCCTTCCTCCGCCAGAGCAATCAGCCCCAGCATTTT	CASSSRAFLRQSNQPQHF
TRBV5-4	TRBJ2-3	.	.	TGTGCCAGCAGCTCCCTTGGGGGAGCAGATACGCAGTATTTT	CASSSLGGADTQYF
TRBV7-2	TRBJ1-5	TRBD1	many	TGTGCCAGCAGCTATAGACAGGGTAATCAGCCCCAGCATTTT	CASSYRQGNQPQHF
TRBV6-1	TRBJ2-1	TRBD1	.	TGTGCCAGCAAGGAGGGACAGGGGGCGTGGAATGAGCAGTTCTTC	CASKEGQGAWNEQFF
TRBV18	TRBJ2-1	TRBD1	few	TGTGCCAGCTCACCACCCGGGACAGCCTCCCTCAATGAGCAGTTCTTC	CASSPPGTASLNEQFF
TRBV3-1	TRBJ2-7	.	.	TGTGCCAGCAGCCAAGAGGGGCTACCCTACGAGCAGTACTTC	CASSQEGLPYEQYF
TRBV12-3/TRBV12-4	TRBJ1-2	.	few	TGTGCCAGCGGGGGGGGAGGCTACACCTTC	CASGGGGYTF
TRBV7-9	TRBJ2-3	TRBD2	.	TGTGCCAGCAGCCTCCGGGACTACACAGATACGCAGTATTTT	CASSLRDYTDTQYF
TRBV29-1	TRBJ2-1	.	many	TGCAGCGTAGAGATGGGGGCGAGGTCCTACAATGAGCAGTTCTTC	CSVEMGARSYNEQFF
TRBV7-2	TRBJ2-3	TRBD2	once	TGTGCCAGCAGCTTTTGCGCAGCGGGAGGGGTAGATACGCAGTATTTT	CASSFCAAGGVDTQYF
TRBV27	TRBJ1-6	TRBD1	few	TGTGCCAGCAGACCAGGACAGGGGTTGAGTTCACCCCTCCACTTT	CASRPGQGLSSPLHF
TRBV5-4	TRBJ2-3	TRBD2	few	TGTGCCAGCAGCCCCGGGGGACTAGCGGGACGCCCCACAGATACGCAGTATTTT	CASSPGGLAGRPTDTQYF
TRBV12-3/TRBV12-4	TRBJ2-2	.	.	TGTGCCAGCAGTCCCGTGGAGGGGACCACCGGGGAGCTGTTTTTT	CASSPVEGTTGELFF
TRBV9	TRBJ2-7	TRBD1	few	TGTGCCAGCAGCGTACAGGGTGGACAGGGAAACGAGCAGTACTTC	CASSVQGGQGNEQYF
TRBV18	TRBJ2-7	TRBD2	many	TGTGCCAGCTCGGGGGGGAGCAACGAGCAGTACTTC	CASSGGSNEQYF
TRBV5-4	TRBJ2-4	TRBD2	.	TGTGCCAGCAGCGTGGGGGGGGTTACCAAAAACATTCAGTACTTC	CASSVGGVTKNIQYF
TRBV5-5	TRBJ2-7	TRBD1	.	TGTGCCAGCAGCTGGAGGTTTAGGGACAGGGACTACGAGCAGTACTTC	CASSWRFRDRDYEQYF